This T cell receptor beta chain was retrieved from a study of T-cell reconstitution after alpha-beta-depleted transplantation in children. This clonotype was counted at least ten times. The germline gives CDR1 DFQATT, CDR2 SNEGSKA (reference sequence). Trimming removed 5 bases from V and 5 bases from J, with 24 bases in between. This CDR3 is 16 amino acids long. Unique molecular identifiers featured in how the TCRbeta library was prepared. MiXCR, run by TCRdb on the PCR reads, gives a single entry per CDR3 protein. This sample has 600,000 to 700,000 distinct CDR3 sequences, with around 17% found just once.

The source of this sequence is a human donor who donated a stem cell graft to a child with acute myeloid leukemia. The source was PBMCs from the stem cell graft donor, collected from the stem cell graft. This chain joins TRBV20-1 and TRBJ2-5; D may be TRBD2 (6 bases). For the CDR3, the DNA is TGCAGTGCTTTTTCAAGTTTGCGGGGCCTCGGGGAGACCCAGTACTTC. This translates into CSAFSSLRGLGETQYF.